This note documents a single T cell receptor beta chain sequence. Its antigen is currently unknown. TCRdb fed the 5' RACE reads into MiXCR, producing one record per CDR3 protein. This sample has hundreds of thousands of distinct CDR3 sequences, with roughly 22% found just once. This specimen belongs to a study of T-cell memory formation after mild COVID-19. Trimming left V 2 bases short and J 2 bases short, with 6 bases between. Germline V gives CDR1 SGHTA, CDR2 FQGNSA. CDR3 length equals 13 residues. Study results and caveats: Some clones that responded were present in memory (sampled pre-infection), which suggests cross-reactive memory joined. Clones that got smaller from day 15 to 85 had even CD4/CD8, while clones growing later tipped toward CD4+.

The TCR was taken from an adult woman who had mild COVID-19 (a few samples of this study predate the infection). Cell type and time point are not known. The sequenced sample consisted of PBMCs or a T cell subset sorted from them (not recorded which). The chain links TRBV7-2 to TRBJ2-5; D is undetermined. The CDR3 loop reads CASSLLQQETQYF. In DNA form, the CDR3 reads TGTGCCAGCAGCTTACTGCAGCAAGAGACCCAGTACTTC.